This T cell receptor (beta chain) emerged from a study of cytomegalovirus exposure and HLA in healthy donors. Turning to this clone: Its antigen remains unidentified. One end of the junction is discordant with germline, which a read error may explain.

The donors, nominally healthy at sampling, likely had unrecorded immune exposures. Study conclusions and caveats: A list of approximately 160 TCR beta chains associated with cytomegalovirus was given. Later analysis demonstrated an association between a missense DCLRE1C variant and TCR beta V- and J-gene trimming.

This CDR3 contains 11 residues. The germline gives CDR1 SNHLY, CDR2 FYNNEI. Researchers ran the PCR with 60 Vbeta and 13 Jbeta primers. As handled by the study authors: Unique TCR beta chains numbered approximately 80 million in a later analysis, with 10 million to 14 million shared. TCRdb's copy holds only in-frame clones and misses some; the assay was immunoSEQ multiplex PCR. V, J and clone size reflect that table, while D and trimming were determined from the DNA. Altogether over 150,000 clones are present, approximately 80% being singletons, with the ten largest covering about 13%. Input material: PBMCs. The sequence was collected from a man aged 30-40 years in good health and CMV-seropositive. This chain links TRBV2 with TRBJ1-3; no clear D gene. CDR3 region: CATSPGNTIYF. The CDR3 DNA reads as TGTGCCACCAGTCCGGGAAACACCATATATTTT. The whole variable domain, filled in from reference TRBV2 and TRBJ1-3, reads EPEVTQTPSHQVTQMGQEVILRCVPISNHLYFYWYRQILGQKVEFLVSFYNNEISEKSEIFDDQFSVERPDGSNFTLKIRSTKLEDSAMYFCATSPGNTIYFGEGSWLTVV.